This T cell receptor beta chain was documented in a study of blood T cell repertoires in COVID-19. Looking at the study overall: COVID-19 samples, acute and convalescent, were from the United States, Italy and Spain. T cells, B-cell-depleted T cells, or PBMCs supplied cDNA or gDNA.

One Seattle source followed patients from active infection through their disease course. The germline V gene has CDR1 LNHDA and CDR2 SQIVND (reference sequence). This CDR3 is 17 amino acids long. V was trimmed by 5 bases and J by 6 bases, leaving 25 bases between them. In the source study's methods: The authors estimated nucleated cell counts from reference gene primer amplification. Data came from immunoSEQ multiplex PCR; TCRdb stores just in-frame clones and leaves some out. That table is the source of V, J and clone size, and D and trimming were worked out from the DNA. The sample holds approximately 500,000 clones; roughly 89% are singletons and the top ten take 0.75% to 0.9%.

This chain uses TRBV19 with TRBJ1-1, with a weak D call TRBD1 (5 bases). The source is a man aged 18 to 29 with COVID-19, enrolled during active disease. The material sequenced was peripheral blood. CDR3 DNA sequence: TGTGCCAGTAGTGAATACCCTAGGAGGGGTAGTATAGCTGAAGCTTTCTTT. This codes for CASSEYPRRGSIAEAFF.